One sample yielded the 11 T cell receptor beta chains listed below, sequenced in a study of T and B cells in COVID-19 patients. TRB rearrangements were amplified by multiplex PCR with BIOMED2 TRB-A/B primers. One entry per CDR3 protein results from TCRdb running MiXCR on the multiplex PCR reads. The table includes some 13,000 distinct CDR3 sequences, around 30% detected once. From blood, roughly 240-550 ng of genomic DNA served as TRB template. The sequenced sample consisted of blood. The source of these receptors is a human donor who had recovered from COVID-19.

V and J are TRBV6-2 or TRBV6-3 and TRBJ1-6, with TRBD1 identical over 8 bases. V dropped 8 bases and J dropped 7; count of bases not matched to a gene: 7. The CDR3 runs 14 residues. CDR1 is MNHEY, CDR2 SVGEGT, per germline. CDR3 in DNA: TGTGCCAGCTCGGACAGGGCGCGGAATTCACCCCTCCACTTT. Amino acid sequence: CASSDRARNSPLHF.

This clonotype was seen more than once but under ten times. V is TRBV6-1 and J is TRBJ2-7; 7 bases match TRBD2. Trimming cost V 2 bases and J 9 bases; bases outside gene matches: 10. The CDR3 is 14 residues long. Germline V lookup: CDR1 MNHNS, CDR2 SASEGT. CDR3 loop: CASSESLGGLGQYF. CDR3 coding DNA: TGTGCCAGCAGTGAATCTCTCGGAGGACTAGGGCAGTACTTC.

On this clonotype: With a much larger clone just one base away, this may be a read error. The chain combines TRBV5-6 with TRBJ2-5; TRBD1 might be the D (6 bases). CDR1 and CDR2 from the germline V gene are SGHDT and YYEEEE. V lost 1 base and J lost 5, with 15 bases in between. This CDR3 is 15 amino acids long. The CDR3 is CASSLLDREGETQYF. Here the CDR3 DNA reads TGTGCCAGCAGCTTGCTGGACAGAGAGGGGGAGACCCAGTACTTC.

There are a few counts of this clonotype. The rearrangement joins TRBV18 to TRBJ1-2; no reliable D call. The CDR3 is 15 amino acids. Germline V gene lookup returns CDR1 KGHSH and CDR2 LQKENI. Trimming shortened V by 3 bases and J by 3 bases, and 14 bases separated the two germline ends. The DNA of the CDR3 is TGTGCCAGCTCACCCCAACAGTGGTCTGACTATGGCTACACCTTC. As protein: CASSPQQWSDYGYTF.

This clonotype has only a few counts. The chain couples TRBV12-3 or TRBV12-4 to TRBJ2-4, with D perhaps TRBD1 (6 bases). Trimming removed 6 bases at V and 0 bases at J, with 18 bases between. CDR3 length: 17 residues. This CDR3 is CASSQNDRSVAKNIQYF. In DNA form, the CDR3 reads TGTGCCAGCAGCCAGAACGACAGGAGCGTAGCCAAAAACATTCAGTACTTC.

Points on this clonotype: This may arise from a read error, as a much more abundant clone is one base away. The rearrangement joins TRBV6-2 or TRBV6-3 to TRBJ2-5; unclear D gene. Germline V gene data show CDR1 as MNHEY and CDR2 as SVGEGT. This CDR3 is built from 15 residues. Trimming left V 8 bases short and J 5 bases short, with 21 bases between. CDR3 sequence reads: CASAKDVAARETQYF. As DNA, the CDR3 is TGTGCCAGCGCGAAGGACGTAGCCGCCCGCGAGACCCAGTACTTC.

The chain combines TRBV18 with TRBJ1-4; D is undetermined. The CDR3 consists of 14 residues. Germline-derived CDR1 and CDR2 are KGHSH and LQKENI. Deletions cut 4 bases from V and 0 bases from J, with 6 bases between. The CDR3 loop is CASSRPATNEKLFF. The CDR3 bases are TGTGCCAGCTCACGGCCCGCAACTAATGAAAAACTGTTTTTT.

This clonotype was seen many times. This chain connects TRBV6-5 to TRBJ2-3; 13 bases agree with TRBD2. V lost 0 bases and J lost 4; bases outside the gene matches: 4. Germline lookup yields CDR1 MNHEY and CDR2 SVGAGI. The CDR3 spans 17 residues. DNA of the CDR3: TGTGCCAGCAGTTACTCGATAGGACTAGCGGGAGCAGATACGCAGTATTTT. Amino acids: CASSYSIGLAGADTQYF.

This clonotype is deemed medium-sized. The chain recombines TRBV6-5 with TRBJ1-4; D is ambiguous. Germline CDR1 reads MNHEY; CDR2 reads SVGAGI. The CDR3 is made up of 14 amino acids. The V gene lost 6 bases and the J gene lost 7 bases, with 15 bases spanning the gap. This CDR3 is CASSPGPGVEKLFF. The CDR3 bases are TGTGCCAGCAGCCCTGGGCCCGGGGTTGAAAAACTGTTTTTT.

J is TRBJ2-2 and V is TRBV7-2, with D perhaps TRBD1 or TRBD2 (5 bases each). V was clipped by 6 bases and J by 6 bases, with 14 bases between them. Germline V gene data show CDR1 as SGHTA and CDR2 as FQGNSA. CDR3 length: 14 amino acids. CDR3 coding DNA: TGTGCCAGCAGTCCCGGGATGGGGGCCGGGGAGCTGTTTTTT. It encodes CASSPGMGAGELFF. The complete variable domain, with remaining parts taken from reference TRBV7-2 and TRBJ2-2, reads GAGVSQSPSNKVTEKGKDVELRCDPISGHTALYWYRQSLGQGLEFLIYFQGNSAPDKSGLPSDRFSAERTGGSVSTLTIQRTQQEDSAVYLCASSPGMGAGELFFGEGSRLTVL.

This clonotype has more than one count but fewer than ten. The chain combines TRBV5-6 with TRBJ1-1, with 8 bases identical to TRBD1. The CDR3 consists of 14 residues. Germline CDR1 reads SGHDT; CDR2 reads YYEEEE. Trimming at V came to 5 bases and at J to 1 base, leaving 4 bases not matched to a gene. CDR3 nucleotide sequence: TGTGCCAGCAGTTATGGGACAGGGAACACTGAAGCTTTCTTT. This encodes CASSYGTGNTEAFF.